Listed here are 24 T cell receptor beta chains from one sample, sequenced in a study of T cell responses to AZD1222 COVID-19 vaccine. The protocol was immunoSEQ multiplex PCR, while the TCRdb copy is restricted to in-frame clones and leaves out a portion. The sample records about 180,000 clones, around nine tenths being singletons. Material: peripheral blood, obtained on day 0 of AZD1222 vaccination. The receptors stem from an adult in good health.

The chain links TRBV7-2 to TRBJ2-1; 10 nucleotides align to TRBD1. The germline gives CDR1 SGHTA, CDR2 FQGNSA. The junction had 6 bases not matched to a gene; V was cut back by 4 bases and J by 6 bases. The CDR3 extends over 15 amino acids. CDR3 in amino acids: CASSYTGQGSNEQFF. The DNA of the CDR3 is TGTGCCAGCAGCTATACGGGACAGGGGAGCAATGAGCAGTTCTTC.

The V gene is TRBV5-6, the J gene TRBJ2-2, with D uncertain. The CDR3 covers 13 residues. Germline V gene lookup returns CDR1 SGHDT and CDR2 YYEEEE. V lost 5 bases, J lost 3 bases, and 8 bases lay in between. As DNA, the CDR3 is TGTGCCAGCAGGAGACGCGACACCGGGGAGCTGTTTTTT. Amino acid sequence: CASRRRDTGELFF.

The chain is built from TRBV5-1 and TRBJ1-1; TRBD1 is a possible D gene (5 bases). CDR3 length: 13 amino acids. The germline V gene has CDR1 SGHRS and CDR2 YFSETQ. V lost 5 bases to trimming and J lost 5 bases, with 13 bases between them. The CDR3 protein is CASRGREDTEAFF. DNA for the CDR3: TGCGCCAGCAGGGGACGAGAAGATACTGAAGCTTTCTTT.

In DNA form, the CDR3 reads TGTGCCAGCAGCCAGAACTGGGAAGGTGGCTACACCTTC. Translating gives CASSQNWEGGYTF. This chain uses TRBV5-8 with TRBJ1-2; no clear D. The V gene's germline CDR1 is SGHTS and CDR2 YDEGEE. Trimming stripped 4 bases from V and 7 bases from J, with 14 bases between. The CDR3 totals 13 residues.

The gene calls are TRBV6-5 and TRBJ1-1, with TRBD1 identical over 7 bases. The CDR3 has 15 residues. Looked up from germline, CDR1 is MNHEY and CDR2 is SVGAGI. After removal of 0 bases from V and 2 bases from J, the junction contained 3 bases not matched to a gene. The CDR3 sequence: CASSYSTGINTEAFF. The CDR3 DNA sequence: TGTGCCAGCAGTTACTCGACAGGGATTAACACTGAAGCTTTCTTT.

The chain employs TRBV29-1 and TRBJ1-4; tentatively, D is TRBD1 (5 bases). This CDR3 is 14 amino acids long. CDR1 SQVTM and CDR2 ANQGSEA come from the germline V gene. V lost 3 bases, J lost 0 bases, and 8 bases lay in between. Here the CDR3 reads CSVEGTATNEKLFF. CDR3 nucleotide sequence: TGCAGCGTTGAGGGGACTGCAACTAATGAAAAACTGTTTTTT.

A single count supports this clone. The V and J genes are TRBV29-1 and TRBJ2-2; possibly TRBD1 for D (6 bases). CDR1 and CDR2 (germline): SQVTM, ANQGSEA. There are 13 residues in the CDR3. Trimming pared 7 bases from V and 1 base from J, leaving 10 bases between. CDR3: CSARRGNTGELFF. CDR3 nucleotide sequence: TGCAGCGCCCGCAGGGGGAACACCGGGGAGCTGTTTTTT.

CDR3 sequence reads: CASSQDSNQPQHF. CDR3 sequence (DNA): TGTGCCAGCAGCCAGGACAGCAATCAGCCCCAGCATTTT. The chain is built from TRBV5-4 and TRBJ1-5, with D unclear. This CDR3 comprises 13 residues. Per germline, CDR1 SGHNT and CDR2 YYREEE (reference sequence). The ends were cut back, 4 bases at V and 1 base at J, with 6 bases in the middle. Together with reference TRBV5-4 and TRBJ1-5, the CDR3 gives the full variable domain: ETGVTQSPTHLIKTRGQQVTLRCSSQSGHNTVSWYQQALGQGPQFIFQYYREEENGRGNFPPRFSGLQFPNYSSELNVNALELDDSALYLCASSQDSNQPQHFGDGTRLSIL.

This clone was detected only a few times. CDR3 nucleotides: TGTGCCAGCAGCTTGAACTATGGCTACACCTTC. Translation gives CASSLNYGYTF. The gene calls are TRBV5-6 and TRBJ1-2; D is unclear. CDR1 and CDR2 (germline): SGHDT, YYEEEE. V was pared by 1 base and J by 2 bases, with 0 bases between. The CDR3 consists of 11 residues.

CDR3 nucleotide sequence: TGTGCCATCCCGGGTCAGGAGAGCAATCAGCCCCAGCATTTT. It is translated as CAIPGQESNQPQHF. The J gene is TRBJ1-5, the V gene TRBV6-4, with D unclear. The length of the CDR3 is 14 residues. The V and J ends lost 10 bases and 1 base respectively, with 14 bases between them. CDR1 and CDR2 (germline): MRHNA, SNTAGT.

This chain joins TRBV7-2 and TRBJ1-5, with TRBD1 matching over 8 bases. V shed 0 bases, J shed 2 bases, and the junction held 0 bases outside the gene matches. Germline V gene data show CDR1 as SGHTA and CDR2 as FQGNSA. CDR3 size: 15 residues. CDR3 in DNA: TGTGCCAGCAGCTTAGCGACAGGGGGCAATCAGCCCCAGCATTTT. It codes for CASSLATGGNQPQHF.

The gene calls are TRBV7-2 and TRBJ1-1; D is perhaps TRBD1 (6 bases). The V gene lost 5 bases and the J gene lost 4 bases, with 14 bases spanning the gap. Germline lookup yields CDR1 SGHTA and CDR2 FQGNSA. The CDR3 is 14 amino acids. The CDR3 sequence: CASSRTGRVTEAFF. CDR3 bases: TGTGCCAGCAGCCGTACAGGGCGGGTCACTGAAGCTTTCTTT. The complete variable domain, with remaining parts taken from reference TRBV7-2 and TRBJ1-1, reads GAGVSQSPSNKVTEKGKDVELRCDPISGHTALYWYRQSLGQGLEFLIYFQGNSAPDKSGLPSDRFSAERTGGSVSTLTIQRTQQEDSAVYLCASSRTGRVTEAFFGQGTRLTVV.

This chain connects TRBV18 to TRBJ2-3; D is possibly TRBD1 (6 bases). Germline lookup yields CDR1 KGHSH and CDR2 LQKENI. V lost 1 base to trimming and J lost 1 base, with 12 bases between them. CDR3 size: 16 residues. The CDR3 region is CASSPQGVWGTDTQYF. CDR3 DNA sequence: TGTGCCAGCTCACCACAGGGGGTGTGGGGCACAGATACGCAGTATTTT.

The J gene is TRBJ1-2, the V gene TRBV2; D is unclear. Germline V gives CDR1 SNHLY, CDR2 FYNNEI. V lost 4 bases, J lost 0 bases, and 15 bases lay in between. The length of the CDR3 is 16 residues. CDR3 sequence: CASSAGPPQANYGYTF. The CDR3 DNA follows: TGTGCCAGCAGTGCTGGCCCCCCCCAGGCTAACTATGGCTACACCTTC. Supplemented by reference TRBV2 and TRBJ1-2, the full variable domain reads EPEVTQTPSHQVTQMGQEVILRCVPISNHLYFYWYRQILGQKVEFLVSFYNNEISEKSEIFDDQFSVERPDGSNFTLKIRSTKLEDSAMYFCASSAGPPQANYGYTFGSGTRLTVV.

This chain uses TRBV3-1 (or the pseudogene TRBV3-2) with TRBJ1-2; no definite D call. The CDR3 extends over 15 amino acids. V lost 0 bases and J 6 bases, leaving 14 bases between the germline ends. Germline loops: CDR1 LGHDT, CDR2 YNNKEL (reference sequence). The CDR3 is CASSQDQIGVDGYTF. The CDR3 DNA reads TGTGCCAGCAGCCAAGATCAGATTGGAGTAGATGGCTACACCTTC.

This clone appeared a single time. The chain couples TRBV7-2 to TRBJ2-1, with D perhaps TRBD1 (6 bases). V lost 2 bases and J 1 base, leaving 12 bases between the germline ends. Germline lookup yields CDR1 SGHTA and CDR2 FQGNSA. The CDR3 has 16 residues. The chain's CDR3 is CASSLSGASSYNEQFF. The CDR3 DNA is TGTGCCAGCAGCTTATCAGGGGCATCTTCCTACAATGAGCAGTTCTTC. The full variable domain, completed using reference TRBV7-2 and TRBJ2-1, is GAGVSQSPSNKVTEKGKDVELRCDPISGHTALYWYRQSLGQGLEFLIYFQGNSAPDKSGLPSDRFSAERTGGSVSTLTIQRTQQEDSAVYLCASSLSGASSYNEQFFGPGTRLTVL.

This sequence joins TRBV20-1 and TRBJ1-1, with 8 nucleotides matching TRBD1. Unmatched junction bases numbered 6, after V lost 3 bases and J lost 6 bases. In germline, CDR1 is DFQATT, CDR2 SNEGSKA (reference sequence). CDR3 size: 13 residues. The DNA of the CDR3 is TGCAGTGCTAGTAACAGGGGGATGTCTGAAGCTTTCTTT. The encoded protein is CSASNRGMSEAFF.

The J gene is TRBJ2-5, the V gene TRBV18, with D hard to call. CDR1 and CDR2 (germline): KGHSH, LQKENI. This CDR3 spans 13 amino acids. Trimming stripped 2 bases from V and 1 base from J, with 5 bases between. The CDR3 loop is CASSPIVQETQYF. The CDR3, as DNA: TGTGCCAGCTCACCAATAGTCCAAGAGACCCAGTACTTC. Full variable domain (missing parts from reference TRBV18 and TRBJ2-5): NAGVMQNPRHLVRRRGQEARLRCSPMKGHSHVYWYRQLPEEGLKFMVYLQKENIIDESGMPKERFSAEFPKEGPSILRIQQVVRGDSAAYFCASSPIVQETQYFGPGTRLLVL.

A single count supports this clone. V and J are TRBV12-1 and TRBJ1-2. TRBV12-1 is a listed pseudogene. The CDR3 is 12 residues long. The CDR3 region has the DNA TGTGCCAGCAGCTTTGAATTGGATGGCTACACCTTC. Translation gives CASSFELDGYTF.

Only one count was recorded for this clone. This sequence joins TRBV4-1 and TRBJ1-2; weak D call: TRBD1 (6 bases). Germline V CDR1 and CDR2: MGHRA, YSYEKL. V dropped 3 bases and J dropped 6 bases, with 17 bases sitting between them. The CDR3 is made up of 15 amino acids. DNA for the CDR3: TGCGCCAGCAGCCATGCCGTAGGGGGGCTCGATGGCTACACCTTC. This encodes CASSHAVGGLDGYTF.

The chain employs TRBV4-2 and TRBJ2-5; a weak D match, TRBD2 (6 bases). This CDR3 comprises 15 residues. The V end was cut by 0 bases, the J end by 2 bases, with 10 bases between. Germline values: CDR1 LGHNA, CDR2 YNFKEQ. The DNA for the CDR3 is TGTGCCAGCAGCCAAGAACGGGGAGGACAAGAGACCCAGTACTTC. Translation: CASSQERGGQETQYF.

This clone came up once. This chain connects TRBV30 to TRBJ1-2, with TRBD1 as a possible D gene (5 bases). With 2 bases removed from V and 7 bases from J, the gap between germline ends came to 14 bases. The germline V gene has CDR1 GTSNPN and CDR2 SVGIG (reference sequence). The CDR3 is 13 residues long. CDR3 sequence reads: CAWSRPSGTGYTF. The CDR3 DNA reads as TGTGCCTGGAGTAGGCCATCAGGGACTGGCTACACCTTC.

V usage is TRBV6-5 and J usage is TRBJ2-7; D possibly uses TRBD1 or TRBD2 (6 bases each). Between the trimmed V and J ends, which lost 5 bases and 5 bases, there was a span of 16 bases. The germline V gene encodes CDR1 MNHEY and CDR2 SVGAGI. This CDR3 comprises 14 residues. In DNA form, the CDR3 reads TGTGCCAGCAGTCCTTCCCGGGGGCTGAACGAGCAGTACTTC. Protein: CASSPSRGLNEQYF.

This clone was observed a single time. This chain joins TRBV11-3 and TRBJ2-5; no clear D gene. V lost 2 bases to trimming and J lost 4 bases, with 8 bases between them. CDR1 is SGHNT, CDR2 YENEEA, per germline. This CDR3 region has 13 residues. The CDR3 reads CASSLLAGETQYF. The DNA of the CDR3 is TGTGCCAGCAGCTTATTAGCAGGAGAGACCCAGTACTTC. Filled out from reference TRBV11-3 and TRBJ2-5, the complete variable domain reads EAGVVQSPRYKIIEKKQPVAFWCNPISGHNTLYWYLQNLGQGPELLIRYENEEAVDDSQLPKDRFSAERLKGVDSTLKIQPAELGDSAVYLCASSLLAGETQYFGPGTRLLVL.